A single sample gave rise to the 23 T cell receptor beta chains below, sequenced in a study of blood T cell repertoires in COVID-19. Clones were read by immunoSEQ multiplex PCR, and TCRdb kept only the in-frame ones, dropping some. In the table there are a few hundred thousand clones, around 90% of which are singletons. The specimen sequenced was peripheral blood. Source of these receptors: a woman aged 40-49 years who had recovered from COVID-19.

This chain joins TRBV4-1 and TRBJ2-5; 7 bases map to TRBD2. Germline V gives CDR1 MGHRA, CDR2 YSYEKL. Trimming removed 1 base from V and 3 bases from J; junction bases left unmatched: 23. The CDR3 runs 21 residues. In DNA form, the CDR3 reads TGCGCCAGCAGCCAAGGGGCGAAGGGCCGGTTGGATAGAAGCGGGGAAGAGACCCAGTACTTC. Protein sequence: CASSQGAKGRLDRSGEETQYF.

Turning to this clone: The same CDR3 arises from other DNA sequences in this sample as well. V and J are TRBV9 and TRBJ2-5; 7 nucleotides match TRBD2. From germline, CDR1 is SGDLS and CDR2 YYNGEE. V was pared by 1 base and J by 4 bases, with 7 bases of the junction left unmatched. CDR3 size: 15 residues. The CDR3 DNA follows: TGTGCCAGCAGCGTAACGGCGGGAGTTGGAGAGACCCAGTACTTC. This gives the protein CASSVTAGVGETQYF.

V and J are TRBV30 and TRBJ1-3; possibly TRBD1 for D (5 bases). Per the germline V gene, CDR1 is GTSNPN and CDR2 is SVGIG (reference sequence). The CDR3 has 15 residues. V dropped 2 bases and J dropped 0 bases, with 11 bases sitting between them. CDR3 bases: TGTGCCTGGAGTCCTTCAGGGAACTCTGGAAACACCATATATTTT. Protein product: CAWSPSGNSGNTIYF.

The chain links TRBV6-2 or TRBV6-3 to TRBJ2-2; 10 nucleotides match TRBD2. Germline-derived CDR1 and CDR2 are MNHEY and SVGEGT. With V trimmed by 2 bases and J by 1 base, 4 bases remained unmatched. The CDR3 has 17 amino acids. The CDR3 nucleotides read TGTGCCAGCAGTTACGGAGCGGGAGGGCGGAACACCGGGGAGCTGTTTTTT. It translates to CASSYGAGGRNTGELFF.

The genes are TRBV28 and TRBJ2-1; tentative D call: TRBD2 (6 bases). The CDR3 covers 14 residues. Germline V gene lookup returns CDR1 MDHEN and CDR2 SYDVKM. V lost 3 bases to trimming and J lost 4 bases, with 10 bases between them. CDR3 region: CASSFPGLYNEQFF. In nucleotides, the CDR3 is TGTGCCAGCAGTTTTCCGGGACTGTACAATGAGCAGTTCTTC.

The chain links TRBV5-5 to TRBJ2-2; D is perhaps TRBD2 (6 bases). The germline CDR1 and CDR2 sequences are SGHKS and YYEKEE (reference sequence). The CDR3 runs to 17 residues. V dropped 0 bases and J dropped 1 base, with 13 bases sitting between them. Written as DNA, the CDR3 is TGTGCCAGCAGCTTGGGTGGTGGAGGGGTGAACACCGGGGAGCTGTTTTTT. Translating gives CASSLGGGGVNTGELFF.

This sequence joins TRBV5-1 and TRBJ1-1; 9 bases map to TRBD1. The CDR3 runs 19 residues. V shed 4 bases and J 6 bases; nucleotides not matched to a gene: 22. Per the germline V gene, CDR1 is SGHRS and CDR2 is YFSETQ. This chain's CDR3 is CASSLIPGQGFSEVAEAFF. The CDR3 coding sequence is TGCGCCAGCAGCCTGATCCCGGGACAGGGCTTCTCGGAGGTAGCTGAAGCTTTCTTT. The variable domain in full, with the rest retrieved from reference TRBV5-1 and TRBJ1-1, is KAGVTQTPRYLIKTRGQQVTLSCSPISGHRSVSWYQQTPGQGLQFLFEYFSETQRNKGNFPGRFSGRQFSNSRSEMNVSTLELGDSALYLCASSLIPGQGFSEVAEAFFGQGTRLTVV.

V gene TRBV2 combines with J gene TRBJ1-2; TRBD1 is a possible D gene (6 bases). The V end lost 8 bases, the J end lost 4 bases, and 20 bases lay between the germline ends. Germline V gene data show CDR1 as SNHLY and CDR2 as FYNNEI. The CDR3 consists of 15 residues. The DNA of the CDR3 is TGTGCCAGCCCACCGCGGGGGGCAGCCCTCTATGGCTACACCTTC. This gives the protein CASPPRGAALYGYTF.

The chain links TRBV6-5 to TRBJ1-2; D is perhaps TRBD1 (5 bases). The CDR3 consists of 12 residues. Germline V gene lookup returns CDR1 MNHEY and CDR2 SVGAGI. V was cut by 6 bases and J by 8 bases, with 13 bases left in between. CDR3 nucleotide sequence: TGTGCCAGCAGCCATGGGGCCCTGGGCTACACCTTC. Protein sequence: CASSHGALGYTF.

This clone came up once. Other DNA sequences in the sample encode the same CDR3. The chain recombines TRBV19 with TRBJ2-7, with 12 bases identical to TRBD2. CDR1 is LNHDA, CDR2 SQIVND, per germline (reference sequence). The CDR3 loop spans 13 amino acids. Unmatched junction bases numbered 6, after V lost 9 bases and J lost 6 bases. The CDR3 is CASSTSGRGEQYF. The CDR3 DNA reads as TGTGCCAGCTCGACTAGCGGGAGAGGCGAGCAGTACTTC.

The V gene is TRBV3-1 (or the pseudogene TRBV3-2), the J gene TRBJ2-4, with 11 bases matching TRBD1. The CDR3 covers 15 residues. V lost 3 bases to trimming and J lost 9 bases; unmatched junction nucleotides: 7. Germline CDR1 LGHDT, CDR2 YNNKEL (reference sequence). The CDR3 loop is CASSQRDRGTGIQYF. The DNA of the CDR3 is TGTGCCAGCAGCCAGCGGGACAGGGGGACAGGCATTCAGTACTTC.

This clone has a single count. The chain combines TRBV19 with TRBJ2-1; D is possibly TRBD2 (6 bases). V was shortened by 3 bases and J by 4 bases, with 13 bases between the two germline ends. The length of the CDR3 is 15 residues. The germline V gene encodes CDR1 LNHDA and CDR2 SQIVND (reference sequence). The CDR3 DNA is TGTGCCAGTAGTATGGGAGCGGGCTCATACAATGAGCAGTTCTTC. Translating it yields CASSMGAGSYNEQFF. The entire variable domain, with the rest obtained from reference TRBV19 and TRBJ2-1, is as follows: DGGITQSPKYLFRKEGQNVTLSCEQNLNHDAMYWYRQDPGQGLRLIYYSQIVNDFQKGDIAEGYSVSREKKESFPLTVTSAQKNPTAFYLCASSMGAGSYNEQFFGPGTRLTVL.

The rearrangement joins TRBV5-6 to TRBJ2-5; D unresolved. Trimming removed 0 bases at V and 5 bases at J, with 5 bases between. The CDR3 length is 12 residues. Germline loops: CDR1 SGHDT, CDR2 YYEEEE. CDR3 in amino acids: CASSLASETQYF. Here the CDR3 DNA reads TGTGCCAGCAGCTTGGCGAGTGAGACCCAGTACTTC.

This clone was picked up a small number of times. The chain combines TRBV7-9 with TRBJ1-1; D is unclear. There are 12 residues in the CDR3. Trimming stripped 5 bases from V and 6 bases from J, with 10 bases between. In germline, CDR1 is SEHNR, CDR2 FQNEAQ (reference sequence). The chain's CDR3 is CASSGRQAEAFF. CDR3 bases: TGTGCCAGCAGCGGAAGACAAGCTGAAGCTTTCTTT.

The chain combines TRBV30 with TRBJ1-1; a weak D match, TRBD1 (6 bases). This CDR3 spans 14 amino acids. CDR1 GTSNPN and CDR2 SVGIG come from the germline V gene (reference sequence). V was cut by 0 bases and J by 4 bases, with 12 bases left in between. This chain's CDR3 is CAWSVLGGGTEAFF. DNA for the CDR3: TGTGCCTGGAGTGTACTGGGAGGGGGCACTGAAGCTTTCTTT.

This chain uses TRBV29-1 with TRBJ1-1; D may be TRBD1 (6 bases). The V and J ends lost 5 bases and 0 bases respectively, with 16 bases between them. Per germline, CDR1 SQVTM and CDR2 ANQGSEA. CDR3 size: 15 residues. CDR3 loop: CSVSNPTGMNTEAFF. The CDR3 DNA is TGCAGCGTTTCTAATCCGACAGGCATGAACACTGAAGCTTTCTTT. The variable domain in full, completed from reference TRBV29-1 and TRBJ1-1, reads SAVISQKPSRDICQRGTSLTIQCQVDSQVTMMFWYRQQPGQSLTLIATANQGSEATYESGFVIDKFPISRPNLTFSTLTVSNMSPEDSSIYLCSVSNPTGMNTEAFFGQGTRLTVV.

V is TRBV6-6 and J is TRBJ1-3; no firm D call. The CDR3 extends over 13 amino acids. In germline, CDR1 is MNHNY, CDR2 SVGAGI (reference sequence). The V end lost 0 bases, the J end lost 3 bases, and 3 bases lay between the germline ends. CDR3 coding DNA: TGTGCCAGCAGTTACTCGAGTGGAAACACCATATATTTT. Protein: CASSYSSGNTIYF.

The chain couples TRBV2 to TRBJ2-7, with TRBD1 as a possible D gene (6 bases). Germline CDR1 reads SNHLY; CDR2 reads FYNNEI. The CDR3 contains 13 residues. Between the trimmed V and J ends, which lost 7 bases and 4 bases, there was a span of 14 bases. The CDR3 protein is CASTGHPEYEQYF. CDR3 nucleotide sequence: TGTGCCAGCACGGGACACCCGGAATACGAGCAGTACTTC.

V usage is TRBV5-1 and J usage is TRBJ2-6; no clear D. CDR3 length: 16 amino acids. CDR1 is SGHRS, CDR2 YFSETQ, per germline. The ends were cut back, 0 bases at V and 0 bases at J, with 7 bases in the middle. The CDR3 region is CASSLGSPSGANVLTF. The CDR3 DNA sequence: TGCGCCAGCAGCTTGGGCAGTCCCTCTGGGGCCAACGTCCTGACTTTC. Supplemented by reference TRBV5-1 and TRBJ2-6, the full variable domain reads KAGVTQTPRYLIKTRGQQVTLSCSPISGHRSVSWYQQTPGQGLQFLFEYFSETQRNKGNFPGRFSGRQFSNSRSEMNVSTLELGDSALYLCASSLGSPSGANVLTFGAGSRLTVL.

In this sample, this clone turned up a few times. The rearrangement uses TRBV2 and TRBJ2-5; D is unclear. CDR1 is SNHLY, CDR2 FYNNEI, per germline. Trimming took 5 bases from V and 2 from J, leaving 12 bases between them. This CDR3 region has 14 residues. The CDR3 reads CASSWKRLQETQYF. Here the CDR3 DNA reads TGTGCCAGCAGTTGGAAGCGTCTACAAGAGACCCAGTACTTC.

The chain has TRBV19 and TRBJ2-5, with 10 bases aligning to TRBD2. CDR1 and CDR2 (germline): LNHDA, SQIVND (reference sequence). The CDR3 is made up of 17 amino acids. V was pared by 4 bases and J by 4 bases, with 12 bases of the junction left unmatched. This CDR3 is CASSSLAGGIHRETQYF. CDR3 coding DNA: TGTGCCAGTAGTAGTTTAGCGGGAGGAATTCACCGAGAGACCCAGTACTTC.

The V and J genes are TRBV10-3 and TRBJ2-1, with 9 bases aligning to TRBD2. The V and J ends lost 10 bases and 4 bases, in that order; junction bases with no gene match: 11. This CDR3 has 15 residues. Germline V lookup: CDR1 ENHRY, CDR2 SYGVKD. The DNA of the CDR3 is TGTGCCACTCGGGGGGGAGCGGGAGGTTACAATGAGCAGTTCTTC. Translated: CATRGGAGGYNEQFF.

This chain connects TRBV3-1 (or the pseudogene TRBV3-2) to TRBJ2-4; no clear D gene. The CDR3 loop spans 11 amino acids. CDR1 and CDR2 from the germline V gene are LGHDT and YNNKEL (reference sequence). The germline V and J ends were trimmed by 1 base and 8 bases, with 3 bases remaining between them. The CDR3 DNA reads TGTGCCAGCAGCCAAGCTCACATTCAGTACTTC. This gives the protein CASSQAHIQYF.